Below, 13 T cell receptor beta chains from the same sample are listed, as sequenced in a study of cytomegalovirus exposure and HLA in healthy donors. PCR primers comprised 60 Vbeta and 13 Jbeta primers. Using immunoSEQ multiplex PCR, the repertoire was profiled, and TCRdb retains in-frame clones only, with some absent. This table holds some 140,000 clones, roughly four fifths found once. The sequenced sample consisted of PBMCs. Receptors originate from a woman aged 45-65 years in good health and CMV-seropositive.

The chain combines TRBV6-6 with TRBJ1-5, with D unclear. The CDR3 runs 14 residues. From germline, CDR1 is MNHNY and CDR2 SVGAGI (reference sequence). V was shortened by 3 bases and J by 5 bases, with 11 bases between the two germline ends. The DNA of the CDR3 is TGTGCCAGCAGTTATTGGGAGGCGGATCAGCCCCAGCATTTT. Translated, it gives CASSYWEADQPQHF.

The genes are TRBV6-5 and TRBJ2-2; 7 positions match TRBD2. V was clipped by 0 bases and J by 5 bases; unmatched bases: 3. Per germline, CDR1 MNHEY and CDR2 SVGAGI. The CDR3 extends over 15 amino acids. In nucleotides, the CDR3 is TGTGCCAGCAGTTACTCGGGGAGGGAGACCGGGGAGCTGTTTTTT. As protein: CASSYSGRETGELFF.

This sequence joins TRBV7-3 and TRBJ2-5, with 9 bases that match TRBD2. CDR3 length: 15 amino acids. Per the germline V gene, CDR1 is SGHTA and CDR2 is FQGTGA. V was clipped by 5 bases and J by 5 bases; unmatched bases: 9. CDR3 bases: TGTGCCAGCAGCCCGTCTAGCGGGGACGGCGAGACCCAGTACTTC. Amino acid sequence: CASSPSSGDGETQYF.

This rearrangement joins TRBV5-4 to TRBJ2-1, with 10 bases that match TRBD2. CDR1 is SGHNT and CDR2 is YYREEE in the germline V gene (reference sequence). The V gene end was trimmed by 4 bases and the J gene end by 3 bases; junction bases not matched to a gene: 7. The CDR3 covers 16 residues. The DNA of the CDR3 is TGTGCCAGCAGCCCTTCTAGCGGGGGCCTCTACAATGAGCAGTTCTTC. Protein: CASSPSSGGLYNEQFF.

In this sample, this clone turned up a few times. CDR3 protein: CASSQDLAGEKEYF. CDR3 DNA: TGTGCCAGCAGCCAAGACCTAGCGGGGGAAAAGGAGTACTTC. The V and J genes are TRBV4-2 and TRBJ2-7, with 10 bases fitting TRBD2. Per germline, CDR1 LGHNA and CDR2 YNFKEQ. The V segment lost 0 bases and the J segment 11 bases; nucleotides outside the gene matches: 7. The CDR3 covers 14 residues.

V usage is TRBV14 and J usage is TRBJ1-4, with 9 bases lining up with TRBD1. Per the germline V gene, CDR1 is SGHDN and CDR2 is FVKESK. V lost 5 bases and J lost 7; bases outside the gene matches: 11. The CDR3 covers 16 residues. Here the CDR3 DNA reads TGTGCCAGCAGCTATGGACCGGGACAGGGTCCTGAAAAACTGTTTTTT. Its protein is CASSYGPGQGPEKLFF.

The chain employs TRBV14 and TRBJ1-1; D unclear. Germline CDR1 is SGHDN and CDR2 is FVKESK. V was pared by 4 bases and J by 3 bases, with 15 bases between. This CDR3 has 15 residues. The CDR3 coding sequence is TGTGCCAGCAGCCCCTTGGTTGCGCTGGACACTGAAGCTTTCTTT. This translates into CASSPLVALDTEAFF.

V usage is TRBV30 and J usage is TRBJ2-2; 9 nucleotides match TRBD1. The CDR3 contains 14 residues. Germline CDR1 reads GTSNPN; CDR2 reads SVGIG (reference sequence). With V trimmed by 7 bases and J by 4 bases, 7 bases remained unmatched. CDR3 bases: TGTGCCTTTCCGGGACAGGGAGGCACCGGGGAGCTGTTTTTT. Protein sequence: CAFPGQGGTGELFF.

The chain joins TRBV11-2 to TRBJ1-3; 9 bases are a match to TRBD1. CDR3 length: 17 residues. Trimming cost V 4 bases and J 2 bases; bases outside gene matches: 9. CDR1 is SGHAT and CDR2 is FQNNGV in the germline V gene. This CDR3 reads CASSSDRGVLTGNTIYF. In nucleotides, the CDR3 is TGTGCCAGCAGCTCGGACAGGGGAGTGCTTACTGGAAACACCATATATTTT.

As DNA, the CDR3 is TGTGCCAGCAGCGTAGACAGGACGCAAGAGACCCAGTACTTC. Its translation is CASSVDRTQETQYF. This chain joins TRBV9 and TRBJ2-5; D may be TRBD1 (5 bases). Per germline, CDR1 SGDLS and CDR2 YYNGEE. CDR3 length: 14 amino acids. V dropped 0 bases and J dropped 2 bases, with 8 bases sitting between them.

The chain uses TRBV5-1 and TRBJ2-7; D ambiguous. CDR3 size: 15 residues. Germline V gives CDR1 SGHRS, CDR2 YFSETQ. V was trimmed by 0 bases and J by 0 bases, leaving 10 bases between them. CDR3 coding DNA: TGCGCCAGCAGCTTGGGCCGAGGTAGCTCCTACGAGCAGTACTTC. The encoded protein is CASSLGRGSSYEQYF.

This CDR3 reads CASSDGSGGYNEQFF. The CDR3 nucleotides are TGTGCCAGCAGTGATGGCAGCGGGGGTTACAATGAGCAGTTCTTC. The V call is TRBV6-1, the J call TRBJ2-1; 8 bases agree with TRBD2. This CDR3 has 15 amino acids. V shed 3 bases and J 4 bases; nucleotides not matched to a gene: 5. Germline V CDR1 and CDR2: MNHNS, SASEGT.

The chain recombines TRBV7-8 with TRBJ2-7, with 8 bases fitting TRBD1. Trimming removed 1 base from V and 2 bases from J; junction bases left unmatched: 4. From germline, CDR1 is SGHVS and CDR2 FQNEAQ. The CDR3 extends over 15 amino acids. CDR3 DNA: TGTGCCAGCAGCTTAGGGACAGGGTTGGCCTACGAGCAGTACTTC. Its protein is CASSLGTGLAYEQYF.